This T cell receptor beta chain is from a study of blood T cell repertoires in COVID-19. Study-wide context: Acute-phase and convalescent COVID-19 samples originated in the United States, Italy and Spain. PBMCs, B-cell-depleted T cells, or T cells were the source of the cDNA or gDNA that made up the material.

In the authors' workflow: Amplification of reference gene primers was used by the study to estimate nucleated cell counts. Here immunoSEQ multiplex PCR was the method, and the copy in TCRdb shows in-frame clones only, minus some. V and J calls and clone size are given by that table; D and trimming were obtained from the DNA. The sample gives 270,000 or so clones, approximately 82% of which show up once; about 3.4% is in the top ten. Germline V gives CDR1 SGHNT, CDR2 YYREEE (reference sequence). Between the trimmed V and J ends, which lost 4 bases and 4 bases, there was a span of 11 bases. This CDR3 has 14 residues.

The clonotype was recovered from a woman aged 18-35 years with acute or convalescent COVID-19. This chain links TRBV5-4 with TRBJ2-2, with D perhaps matching TRBD1 (6 bases). The specimen was peripheral blood. The CDR3 DNA sequence: TGTGCCAGCAGCGCTACAGGGAGCACCGGGGAGCTGTTTTTT. Its translation: CASSATGSTGELFF.